This T cell receptor (beta chain) was sequenced for a study of cytomegalovirus exposure and HLA in healthy donors. Study-level results: In an earlier analysis, about 87% or about 30%: the productive usage of most TCR beta V segments.

This clone was counted between two and nine times. The antigen remains undetermined. 13 Jbeta primers and 60 Vbeta primers were used for the PCR. Clones were sequenced by immunoSEQ multiplex PCR, and TCRdb holds only the in-frame ones, with some missing. The sample shows 150,000 to 250,000 clones, about 79% of them seen only once. Sequenced input: PBMCs. The TCR comes from a boy under 10 years old in good health and CMV-seronegative.

In DNA form, the CDR3 reads TGCGCCAGCAGCCAAGTTTGGACTGAGAACACTGAAGCTTTCTTT. Protein: CASSQVWTENTEAFF. V usage is TRBV4-1 and J usage is TRBJ1-1, with unresolved D. Germline assignment: CDR1 MGHRA and CDR2 YSYEKL. The V gene lost 1 base and the J gene lost 1 base, with 10 bases spanning the gap. The CDR3 totals 15 residues.